This T cell receptor (beta chain) originates from a study of cytotoxic CD8 clonotypes in ibrutinib-treated CLL. Study details: Sequencing produced an average of about 280,000 productive templates and approximately 90,000 productive rearrangements per sample.

Profiled with immunoSEQ multiplex PCR; TCRdb holds only in-frame clones, not every one. The sample contains about 330,000 clones, roughly 71% of which appear only once. Note on this clone: Its matching antigen is unknown.

Frozen PBMC stocks contributed approximately 1.9 micrograms of genomic DNA to the TCR beta libraries. V was trimmed by 0 bases and J by 2 bases, leaving 7 bases between them. The V gene's germline CDR1 is MGHDK and CDR2 SYGVNS. The length of the CDR3 is 14 residues. Overall study findings and caveats: Clonality at baseline surpassed age-matched healthy donors and tracked circulating CD8+ T-cell counts.

This sequence was found in a human donor with chronic lymphocytic leukemia. This specimen was PBMCs, taken after 36 months of ibrutinib treatment. The chain recombines TRBV25-1 with TRBJ1-2; D is uncertain. The DNA for the CDR3 is TGTGCCAGCAGTGAATACGGTGGGAACTATGGCTACACCTTC. As protein: CASSEYGGNYGYTF.